This T cell receptor (beta chain) was captured by sequencing in a study of T cell repertoires in cytomegalovirus infection. Background on the study: CMV infection plus the matching HLA type was flagged by public TCR beta signatures.

TCRdb itself ran the reads through MiXCR, one entry per CDR3 protein. The sample carries some 100,000 distinct CDR3 sequences, 20% to 30% recorded once. This sequence was found in a human donor in good health (CMV status not recorded). Some clones in this sample may be carry-over from other donors' samples. Sequencing was carried out using CD8+ T cells from PBMCs.

CDR3 loop: CSVEAGEVYNEQFF. In DNA, the CDR3 is TGCAGCGTTGAAGCAGGGGAGGTCTACAATGAGCAGTTCTTC. The chain combines TRBV29-1 with TRBJ2-1; D possibly matches TRBD1 or TRBD2 (6 bases each). The germline V gene has CDR1 SQVTM and CDR2 ANQGSEA. Trimming pared 1 base from V and 3 bases from J, leaving 10 bases between. This CDR3 contains 14 residues.